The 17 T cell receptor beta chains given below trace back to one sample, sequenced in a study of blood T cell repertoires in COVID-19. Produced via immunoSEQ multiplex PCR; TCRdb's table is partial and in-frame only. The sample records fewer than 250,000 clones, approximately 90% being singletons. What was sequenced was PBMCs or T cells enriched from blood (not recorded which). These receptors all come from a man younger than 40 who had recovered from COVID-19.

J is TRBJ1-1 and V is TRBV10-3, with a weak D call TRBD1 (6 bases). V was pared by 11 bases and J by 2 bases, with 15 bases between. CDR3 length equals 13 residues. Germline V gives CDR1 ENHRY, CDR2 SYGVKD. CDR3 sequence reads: CAVTGQLNTEAFF. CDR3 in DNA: TGTGCCGTAACAGGGCAGCTTAACACTGAAGCTTTCTTT.

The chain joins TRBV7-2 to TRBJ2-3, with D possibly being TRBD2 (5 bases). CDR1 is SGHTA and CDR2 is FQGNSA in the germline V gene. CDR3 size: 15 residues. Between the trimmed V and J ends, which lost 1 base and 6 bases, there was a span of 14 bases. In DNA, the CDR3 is TGTGCCAGCAGCTTAGAGTTGCTAGCCCGGGATACGCAGTATTTT. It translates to CASSLELLARDTQYF.

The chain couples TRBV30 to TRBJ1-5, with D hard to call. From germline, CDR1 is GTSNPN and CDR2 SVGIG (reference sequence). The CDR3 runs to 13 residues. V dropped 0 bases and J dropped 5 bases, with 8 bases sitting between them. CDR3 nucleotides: TGTGCCTGGAGTGTTCGGTCGGATCAGCCCCAGCATTTT. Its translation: CAWSVRSDQPQHF.

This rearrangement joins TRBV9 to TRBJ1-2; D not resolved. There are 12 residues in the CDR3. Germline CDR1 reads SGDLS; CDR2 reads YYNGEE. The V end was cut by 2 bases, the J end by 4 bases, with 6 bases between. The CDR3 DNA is TGTGCCAGCAGCGTTCCGAGCTATGGCTACACCTTC. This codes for CASSVPSYGYTF.

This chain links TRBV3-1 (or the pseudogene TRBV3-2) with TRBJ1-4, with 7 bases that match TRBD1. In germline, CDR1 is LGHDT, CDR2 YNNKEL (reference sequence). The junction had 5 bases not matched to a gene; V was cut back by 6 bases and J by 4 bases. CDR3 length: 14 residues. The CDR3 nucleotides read TGTGCCAGCAGTCGAAGACAGGGTAATGAAAAACTGTTTTTT. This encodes CASSRRQGNEKLFF.

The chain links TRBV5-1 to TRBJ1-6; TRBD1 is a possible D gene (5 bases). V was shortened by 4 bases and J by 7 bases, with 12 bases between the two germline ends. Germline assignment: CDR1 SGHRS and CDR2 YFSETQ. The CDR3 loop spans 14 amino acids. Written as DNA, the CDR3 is TGCGCCAGCAGCCAGCAGGGAAGAAATTCACCCCTCCACTTT. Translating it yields CASSQQGRNSPLHF.

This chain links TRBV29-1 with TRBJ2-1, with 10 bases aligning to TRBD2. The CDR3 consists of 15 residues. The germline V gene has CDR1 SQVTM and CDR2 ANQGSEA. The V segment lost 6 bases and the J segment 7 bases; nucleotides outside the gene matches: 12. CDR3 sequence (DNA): TGCAGCGTCCCTCCCACTAGCGGGATAGGTAATGAGCAGTTCTTC. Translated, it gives CSVPPTSGIGNEQFF.

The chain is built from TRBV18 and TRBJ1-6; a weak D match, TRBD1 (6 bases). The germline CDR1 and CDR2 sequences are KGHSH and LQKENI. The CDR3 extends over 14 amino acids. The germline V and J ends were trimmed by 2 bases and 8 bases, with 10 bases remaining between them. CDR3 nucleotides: TGTGCCAGCTCACCATCATCAGGGGATTCACCCCTCCACTTT. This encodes CASSPSSGDSPLHF.

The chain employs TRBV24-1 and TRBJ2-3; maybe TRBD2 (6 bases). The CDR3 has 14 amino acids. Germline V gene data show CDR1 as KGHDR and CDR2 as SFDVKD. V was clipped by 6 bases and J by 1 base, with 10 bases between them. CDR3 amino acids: CATSQLAGTDTQYF. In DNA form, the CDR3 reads TGTGCCACCAGTCAATTAGCGGGCACAGATACGCAGTATTTT.

The CDR3 coding sequence is TGTGCCTGGATAAGGACGCGGGGAAGCACAGATACGCAGTATTTT. Translation gives CAWIRTRGSTDTQYF. The chain recombines TRBV30 with TRBJ2-3; possibly TRBD2 for D (6 bases). Trimming left V 4 bases short and J 0 bases short, with 14 bases between. CDR3 size: 15 residues. Germline CDR1 is GTSNPN and CDR2 is SVGIG (reference sequence).

CDR3 sequence: CASSPQLAGGRETQYF. CDR3 nucleotide sequence: TGTGCCAGCAGCCCCCAACTAGCGGGAGGCAGAGAGACCCAGTACTTC. J is TRBJ2-5 and V is TRBV3-1 (or the pseudogene TRBV3-2); 12 bases fit TRBD2. The ends lost 4 bases at V and 4 bases at J; junction bases unmatched: 7. CDR3 length equals 16 residues. The V gene's germline CDR1 is LGHDT and CDR2 YNNKEL (reference sequence).

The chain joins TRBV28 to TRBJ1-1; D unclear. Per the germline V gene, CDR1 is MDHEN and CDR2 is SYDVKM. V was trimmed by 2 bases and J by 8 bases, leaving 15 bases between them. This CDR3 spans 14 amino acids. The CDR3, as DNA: TGTGCCAGCAGTTTACCCCCCTTGGCGGGAGAAGCTTTCTTT. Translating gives CASSLPPLAGEAFF.

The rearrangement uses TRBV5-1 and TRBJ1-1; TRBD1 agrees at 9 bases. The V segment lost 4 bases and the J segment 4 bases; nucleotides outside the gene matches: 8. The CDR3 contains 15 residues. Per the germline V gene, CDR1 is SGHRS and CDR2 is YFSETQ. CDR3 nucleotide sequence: TGCGCCAGCAGCGTAACAGGGGGCTGGGGCACTGAAGCTTTCTTT. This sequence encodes CASSVTGGWGTEAFF.

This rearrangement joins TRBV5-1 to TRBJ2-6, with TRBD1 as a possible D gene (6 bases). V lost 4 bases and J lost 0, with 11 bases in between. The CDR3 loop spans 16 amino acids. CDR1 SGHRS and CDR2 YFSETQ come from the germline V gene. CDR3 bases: TGCGCCAGCAGCCCAGGGGCAAGCTCTGGGGCCAACGTCCTGACTTTC. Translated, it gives CASSPGASSGANVLTF.

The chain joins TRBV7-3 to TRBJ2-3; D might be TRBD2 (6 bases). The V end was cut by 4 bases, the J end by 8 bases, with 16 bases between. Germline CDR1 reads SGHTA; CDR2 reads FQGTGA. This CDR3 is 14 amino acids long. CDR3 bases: TGTGCCAGCAGCTCAGGGACCGCCGGGGGTACGCAGTATTTT. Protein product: CASSSGTAGGTQYF.

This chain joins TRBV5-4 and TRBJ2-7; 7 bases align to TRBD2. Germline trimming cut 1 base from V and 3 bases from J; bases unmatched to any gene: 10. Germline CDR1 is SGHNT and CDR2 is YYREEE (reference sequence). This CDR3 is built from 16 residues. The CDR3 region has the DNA TGTGCCAGCAGCTTGTTCGGGGACTACAAACTCTACGAGCAGTACTTC. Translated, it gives CASSLFGDYKLYEQYF.

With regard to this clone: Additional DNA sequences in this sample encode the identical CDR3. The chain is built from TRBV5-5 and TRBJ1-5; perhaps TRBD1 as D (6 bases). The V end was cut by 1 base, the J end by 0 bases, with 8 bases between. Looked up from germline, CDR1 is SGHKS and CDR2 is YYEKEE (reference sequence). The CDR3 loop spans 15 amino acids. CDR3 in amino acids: CASSLTGNSNQPQHF. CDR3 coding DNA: TGTGCCAGCAGCTTGACAGGGAATAGCAATCAGCCCCAGCATTTT.